A selection of T cell receptor beta chains follows, all from one sample in a study of radiation and T cells in renal cell carcinoma. Sequencing was performed with immunoSEQ multiplex PCR; in TCRdb, only in-frame clones are kept and a portion is missing. Among 95,000 to 150,000 clones listed, 81% were seen once. Specimen: blood, collected from a patient whose treatment included radiotherapy and nephrectomy. The receptor source for this set is a man in his forties or fifties with renal cell carcinoma. Both conserved end residues are part of each CDR3. The D gene is left open where the match is weak. Expanded clones get a size class; other rows say once, few or many, or leave the size out.

length	D	V	size	J	DNA	CDR3
14	TRBD2	TRBV4-2	NA	TRBJ2-7	TGTGCCAGCAGCTGGACTAGCGGGGAAAACGAGCAGTACTTC	CASSWTSGENEQYF
16	NA	TRBV5-5	NA	TRBJ2-5	TGTGCCAGCAGCTTCTCGGCTAGTCCCACAAGAGAGACCCAGTACTTC	CASSFSASPTRETQYF
14	NA	TRBV12-5	NA	TRBJ2-3	TGTGCTAGTGGTTTGGGGGCGGGCACAGATACGCAGTATTTT	CASGLGAGTDTQYF
16	NA	TRBV9	NA	TRBJ2-7	TGTGCCAGCAACCCTGGGGGGGCAGGGGCGCTCTACGAGCAGTACTTC	CASNPGGAGALYEQYF
12	NA	TRBV10-3	few	TRBJ1-2	TGTGCCATCAGTGATAGAGGCTATGGCTACACCTTC	CAISDRGYGYTF
15	NA	TRBV28	NA	TRBJ1-5	TGTGCCACCGCGAAACAGGTGTACAGCAATCAGCCCCAGCATTTT	CATAKQVYSNQPQHF
13	NA	TRBV4-3	few	TRBJ1-1	TGCGCCAGCAGCTCCGCAGGGAACACTGAAGCTTTCTTT	CASSSAGNTEAFF
14	TRBD1	TRBV5-1	NA	TRBJ2-7	TGCGCCAGCAGACTATCGGGACAGGGCTACGAGCAGTACTTC	CASRLSGQGYEQYF
17	NA	TRBV21-1	NA	TRBJ1-5	TGTGCCAGCAGCGCCTGTAGAACAGGGGACATTTGTCGGCCCCAGCATTTT	CASSACRTGDICRPQHF
14	TRBD2	TRBV7-2	NA	TRBJ2-5	TGTGCCAGCAGCCTAGTCAGCGGGGAAGAGACCCAGTACTTC	CASSLVSGEETQYF
14	TRBD1	TRBV4-2	NA	TRBJ2-7	TGTGCCAGCAGCCGATTGGGACAGGACAACGAGCAGTACTTC	CASSRLGQDNEQYF
15	TRBD2	TRBV7-6	few	TRBJ2-7	TGTGCCAGCAGCTTAGAGGGCGGGAGGGCGTACGAGCAGTACTTC	CASSLEGGRAYEQYF
12	NA	TRBV2	NA	TRBJ1-2	TGTGCCAGCAGCGTCGACAGATATGGCTACACCTTC	CASSVDRYGYTF
19	TRBD1	TRBV2	once	TRBJ2-5	TGTGCCAGCCCCTTCAACCACCTGGATTTGGGACAGCCCCAAGAGACCCAGTACTTC	CASPFNHLDLGQPQETQYF
15	TRBD2	TRBV4-3	few	TRBJ2-1	TGCGCCAGCAGCCAAGAGCGGGGGGGCTACAATGAGCAGTTCTTC	CASSQERGGYNEQFF
17	NA	TRBV19	NA	TRBJ1-5	TGTGCCAGTAGTCGTCCGGGGGGAGAGCTGGGCAATCAGCCCCAGCATTTT	CASSRPGGELGNQPQHF
13	NA	TRBV18	NA	TRBJ1-5	TGTGCCAGCTCACCACGAACAAATCAGCCCCAGCATTTT	CASSPRTNQPQHF
16	TRBD2	TRBV9	NA	TRBJ2-1	TGTGCCAGCAGCGGGACTAGCGGGAGGGCCCTCAGGGAGCAGTTCTTC	CASSGTSGRALREQFF
16	TRBD2	TRBV5-1	NA	TRBJ2-2	TGCGCCAGCAGCTTGGAAGCGGGAGGGTTGACCGGGGAGCTGTTTTTT	CASSLEAGGLTGELFF
16	NA	TRBV5-1	NA	TRBJ2-5	TGCGCCAGCAGCCTGATCGGGGGAGTAAGATCGGAGACCCAGTACTTC	CASSLIGGVRSETQYF
17	NA	TRBV19	NA	TRBJ1-2	TGTGCCAGTAGCAAAACCGCATCGGGAGGTATAGCCTATGGCTACACCTTC	CASSKTASGGIAYGYTF
14	NA	TRBV15	once	TRBJ2-1	TGTGCCACCAGCAGATCCAGAGGGTACAATGAGCAGTTCTTC	CATSRSRGYNEQFF
15	TRBD1	TRBV10-3	once	TRBJ2-5	TGTGCCATCAGCAGAGGACAGGCGCACCAAGAGACCCAGTACTTC	CAISRGQAHQETQYF
17	TRBD2	TRBV4-1	once	TRBJ2-2	TGCGCCAGCAGCCGATTACTAGCGGGGGGGCCCGGCGGGGAGCTGTTTTTT	CASSRLLAGGPGGELFF
14	NA	TRBV15	NA	TRBJ1-2	TGTGCCACCAGCAGTTTCCCACATAACTATGGCTACACCTTC	CATSSFPHNYGYTF
15	NA	TRBV25-1	once	TRBJ2-1	TGTGCCAGCAGTGACGGCTACTTCTCCTACAATGAGCAGTTCTTC	CASSDGYFSYNEQFF
14	NA	TRBV29-1	NA	TRBJ2-2	TGCAGCGCTGTGGGGTCCGCGAACACCGGGGAGCTGTTTTTT	CSAVGSANTGELFF
15	NA	TRBV9	NA	TRBJ1-4	TGTGCCAGCAGCGTAGATTTCGGGGTTGGGGAAAAACTGTTTTTT	CASSVDFGVGEKLFF
12	TRBD1	TRBV28	NA	TRBJ2-3	TGTGCCAGCAGTTTGACAGGGTATGCGCAGTATTTT	CASSLTGYAQYF
13	NA	TRBV5-1	NA	TRBJ1-2	TGCGCCAGCAGCTTGGAAAGCAGATATGGCTACACCTTC	CASSLESRYGYTF
16	TRBD1	TRBV5-4	NA	TRBJ2-6	TGTGCCAGCAGAGTGAAGACAGGGGCTGGGGCCAACGTCCTGACTTTC	CASRVKTGAGANVLTF
15	NA	TRBV18	once	TRBJ2-3	TGTGCCAGCTCACCTTCTTGGCGGGGAACAGATACGCAGTATTTT	CASSPSWRGTDTQYF
13	TRBD1	TRBV2	NA	TRBJ1-1	TGTGCCAGTTCGACAGGGGTTGACACTGAAGCTTTCTTT	CASSTGVDTEAFF
13	NA	TRBV25-1	NA	TRBJ1-6	TGTGCCAGCAGTCAGGGGTTTGATTCACCCCTCCACTTT	CASSQGFDSPLHF
15	NA	TRBV4-3	NA	TRBJ1-5	TGCGCCAGCAGCCAAGATTTGGGGGCGGGTCAGCCCCAGCATTTT	CASSQDLGAGQPQHF
15	NA	TRBV5-4	NA	TRBJ1-5	TGTGCCAGCAGGGCCAAGGACGGAAGCAATCAGCCCCAGCATTTT	CASRAKDGSNQPQHF
16	NA	TRBV7-9	NA	TRBJ1-3	TGTGCCAGCAGCTCGAGACAGGTCCACTCTGGAAACACCATATATTTT	CASSSRQVHSGNTIYF
15	TRBD2	TRBV5-1	once	TRBJ2-3	TGCGCCAGCAGCTGGGGTAGCGGGGGCACAGATACGCAGTATTTT	CASSWGSGGTDTQYF
15	NA	TRBV5-1	NA	TRBJ1-2	TGCGCCAGCAGCTTGAATGCAGGGGAGAACTATGGCTACACCTTC	CASSLNAGENYGYTF
16	TRBD2	TRBV9	NA	TRBJ2-1	TGTGCCAGCAGCGCAAGGCGGGGGGGCCGATACAATGAGCAGTTCTTC	CASSARRGGRYNEQFF
11	TRBD1	TRBV7-6	NA	TRBJ2-1	TGTGCCAGCAGCTCCGGGACAGAGGGGTTCTTC	CASSSGTEGFF
15	NA	TRBV18	few	TRBJ2-7	TGTGCCAGCTCACCACTCGTCGGGGGAGCCTACGAGCAGTACTTC	CASSPLVGGAYEQYF
15	TRBD1	TRBV30	NA	TRBJ1-1	TGTGCCTGGATCCCCGGGACAGGAATGAACACTGAAGCTTTCTTT	CAWIPGTGMNTEAFF
13	NA	TRBV27	NA	TRBJ2-7	TGTGCCAGCAGTCCAACCGTTGGTGGCGAGCAGTACTTC	CASSPTVGGEQYF
14	NA	TRBV6-5	NA	TRBJ1-1	TGTGCCAGCAGTTATGGTCCGATTAGCACTGAAGCTTTCTTT	CASSYGPISTEAFF
16	TRBD2	TRBV6-1	NA	TRBJ2-2	TGTGCCAGCAGTGCCCTGGGACGGGAGGGGTCCGGGGAGCTGTTTTTT	CASSALGREGSGELFF